A single sample gave rise to the 2 T cell receptor beta chains below, sequenced in a study of blood T cell repertoires in COVID-19. Here immunoSEQ multiplex PCR was the method, and the copy in TCRdb shows in-frame clones only, minus some. The data show about 160,000 clones, with approximately 88% seen just once and roughly 9.2% held by the top ten. Sequenced input: peripheral blood. The receptor set was obtained from a woman aged 80 or older with active or convalescent COVID-19.

In its sample, this clone was seen once. This rearrangement joins TRBV29-1 to TRBJ2-3; 7 bases align to TRBD2. CDR1 is SQVTM, CDR2 ANQGSEA, per germline. The V segment lost 4 bases and the J segment 5 bases; nucleotides outside the gene matches: 6. The CDR3 totals 13 residues. The CDR3 nucleotides read TGCAGCGTTGTAGCTAGCGGCCTAGATACGCAGTATTTT. Translating gives CSVVASGLDTQYF.

V gene TRBV7-8 combines with J gene TRBJ2-7, with a weak D call TRBD1 (6 bases). Germline V CDR1 and CDR2: SGHVS, FQNEAQ. V lost 1 base to trimming and J lost 7 bases, with 11 bases between them. The CDR3 is 13 amino acids. Written as DNA, the CDR3 is TGTGCCAGCAGCTTAGACAGGGCGAGGGAGCAGTACTTC. Encoded protein: CASSLDRAREQYF.